Each of the 26 T cell receptor beta chains below was sequenced from the same sample in a study of shared clonotypes between healthy human individuals (dated by TCRdb to 2020 to 2021). Libraries were prepared through the immunoSEQ multiplex PCR assay. The table was pulled from immuneACCESS by TCRdb, which kept in-frame rearrangements only. Such tables lose some clones; where checked, under half of the loss comes from unresolved V genes, and the rest has no known cause. This sample comprises around 550,000 clones, around 96% of them detected only once. The ten largest clonotypes hold 0.11% of the sample. CD8 naive samples consisted of CD45RO-negative cells that were positively selected for CCR7, yielding a CD45RA+CCR7+ population without TemRA cells. Sequenced material: naive CD8+ T cells sorted from blood. In light of the paper, this sample's cell subset or site label describes: CD45RA+CCR7+. These receptors were collected from a woman in her thirties in good health.

The chain is built from TRBV14 and TRBJ2-1; D is tentatively TRBD1 or TRBD2 (5 bases each). The germline V and J ends were trimmed by 6 bases and 7 bases, with 19 bases remaining between them. CDR1 SGHDN and CDR2 FVKESK come from the germline V gene. The CDR3 is 15 residues long. The CDR3 spells CASRRGGESRNEQFF. In DNA, the CDR3 is TGTGCCAGCAGGAGGGGCGGTGAGTCTAGGAATGAGCAGTTCTTC.

This chain uses TRBV9 with TRBJ2-2; 8 nucleotides align to TRBD1. Germline-derived CDR1 and CDR2 are SGDLS and YYNGEE. The CDR3 is 14 residues long. V lost 3 bases to trimming and J lost 4 bases; unmatched junction nucleotides: 2. The CDR3 DNA reads TGTGCCAGCAGCGCGACAGGGGCCACCGGGGAGCTGTTTTTT. Its protein product is CASSATGATGELFF.

J is TRBJ1-2 and V is TRBV6-5; D gene uncertain. The germline V gene has CDR1 MNHEY and CDR2 SVGAGI. The CDR3 extends over 15 amino acids. Trimming took off 0 bases at V and 6 bases at J, with 14 bases between the two ends. The CDR3 DNA is TGTGCCAGCAGTTACTCATCCGACGGGAGGGATGGCTACACCTTC. Residues: CASSYSSDGRDGYTF.

This chain links TRBV7-9 with TRBJ2-7; tentatively, D is TRBD2 (6 bases). The CDR3 runs 14 residues. From germline, CDR1 is SEHNR and CDR2 FQNEAQ (reference sequence). Trimming stripped 6 bases from V and 3 bases from J, with 15 bases between. The CDR3 nucleotides are TGTGCCAGCAGTCCCGGGACTTCCAACTACGAGCAGTACTTC. This translates into CASSPGTSNYEQYF.

The chain has TRBV30 and TRBJ2-7; D is unclear. V shed 3 bases and J shed 6 bases, with 12 bases lying between them. CDR1 is GTSNPN, CDR2 SVGIG, per germline (reference sequence). This CDR3 is 12 amino acids long. The CDR3 DNA reads TGTGCCTGGAGCGTAGCCCACATCGAGCAGTACTTC. Amino acids: CAWSVAHIEQYF.

The V gene is TRBV6-5, the J gene TRBJ2-2; D is uncertain. This CDR3 region has 14 residues. Trimming took off 10 bases at V and 2 bases at J, with 14 bases between the two ends. The germline gives CDR1 MNHEY, CDR2 SVGAGI. Written as DNA, the CDR3 is TGTGCCACCAGGAACGGAGCTAACACCGGGGAGCTGTTTTTT. This encodes CATRNGANTGELFF.

CDR3 nucleotides: TGTGCCAGCAGCTTAGGGGAGGGGAGCGAGCAGTACTTC. It codes for CASSLGEGSEQYF. This chain links TRBV7-6 with TRBJ2-5, with 7 bases that match TRBD2. The J call is uncertain, as TRBJ2-7 better fits the DNA end. There are 13 residues in the CDR3. Germline-derived CDR1 and CDR2 are SGHVS and FNYEAQ.

The V and J genes are TRBV5-8 and TRBJ1-2; D gene ambiguous. Between the trimmed V and J ends, which lost 0 bases and 5 bases, there was a span of 2 bases. The germline CDR1 and CDR2 sequences are SGHTS and YDEGEE. The CDR3 contains 11 residues. The CDR3 protein is CASSLEYGYTF. DNA for the CDR3: TGTGCCAGCAGCTTGGAATATGGCTACACCTTC.

The rearrangement joins TRBV27 to TRBJ2-7; D possibly corresponds to TRBD1 (7 bases). The V gene lost 5 bases and the J gene lost 2 bases, with 10 bases spanning the gap. The CDR3 contains 13 residues. Germline CDR1 reads MNHEY; CDR2 reads SMNVEV (reference sequence). In DNA form, the CDR3 reads TGTGCCAGCAGTATCAGGGGGGCCTACGAGCAGTACTTC. Translation: CASSIRGAYEQYF.

The chain couples TRBV2 to TRBJ1-5; unclear D gene. V was shortened by 6 bases and J by 2 bases, with 11 bases between the two germline ends. The CDR3 covers 14 residues. The germline V gene encodes CDR1 SNHLY and CDR2 FYNNEI. CDR3 in amino acids: CASRDGEGNQPQHF. CDR3 DNA: TGTGCCAGCAGGGACGGAGAAGGCAATCAGCCCCAGCATTTT.

The chain joins TRBV2 to TRBJ2-7; D unclear. V was cut by 6 bases and J by 7 bases, with 10 bases left in between. The germline CDR1 and CDR2 sequences are SNHLY and FYNNEI. The CDR3 consists of 11 residues. This CDR3 reads CASSPTAEQYF. CDR3 DNA: TGTGCCAGCAGCCCGACGGCAGAGCAGTACTTC.

The chain recombines TRBV4-2 with TRBJ1-1; D perhaps matches TRBD1 (5 bases). The CDR3 consists of 15 residues. V lost 0 bases to trimming and J lost 5 bases, with 13 bases between them. Per germline, CDR1 LGHNA and CDR2 YNFKEQ. The CDR3 region has the DNA TGTGCCAGCAGCCAAGATCAGGCAGGGTGGACTGAAGCTTTCTTT. Amino acids: CASSQDQAGWTEAFF.

This chain links TRBV7-2 with TRBJ2-7; 8 bases match TRBD2. The junction had 6 bases not matched to a gene; V was cut back by 5 bases and J by 3 bases. Per germline, CDR1 SGHTA and CDR2 FQGNSA. The CDR3 loop spans 14 amino acids. The CDR3 spells CASSATSGNYEQYF. DNA for the CDR3: TGTGCCAGCAGCGCCACTAGCGGAAACTACGAGCAGTACTTC.

This chain joins TRBV19 and TRBJ2-2, with D hard to call. Germline CDR1 LNHDA, CDR2 SQIVND (reference sequence). This CDR3 region has 15 residues. V lost 0 bases and J 1 base, leaving 6 bases between the germline ends. In DNA form, the CDR3 reads TGTGCCAGTAGTATAGACTCTTGGAACACCGGGGAGCTGTTTTTT. Translation: CASSIDSWNTGELFF.

The rearrangement links TRBV25-1 to TRBJ2-7, with D tentatively TRBD1 (5 bases). The germline V gene encodes CDR1 MGHDK and CDR2 SYGVNS. This CDR3 is built from 13 residues. V lost 3 bases and J lost 5, with 11 bases in between. CDR3 nucleotide sequence: TGTGCCAGCAGTGATGGGCCAGGGAACGAGCAGTACTTC. The encoded protein is CASSDGPGNEQYF.

The chain carries TRBV5-5 and TRBJ1-5; no reliable D call. The CDR3 consists of 14 residues. The V and J ends lost 4 bases and 1 base respectively, with 9 bases between them. Germline V gene sequence: CDR1 SGHKS, CDR2 YYEKEE (reference sequence). The CDR3 is CASSLDRSNQPQHF. The CDR3 region has the DNA TGTGCCAGCAGCCTGGACCGAAGCAATCAGCCCCAGCATTTT. The entire variable domain, with the rest obtained from reference TRBV5-5 and TRBJ1-5, is as follows: DAGVTQSPTHLIKTRGQQVTLRCSPISGHKSVSWYQQVLGQGPQFIFQYYEKEERGRGNFPDRFSARQFPNYSSELNVNALLLGDSALYLCASSLDRSNQPQHFGDGTRLSIL.

The chain is built from TRBV21-1 and TRBJ2-7. TRBV21-1 is annotated as a pseudogene. The CDR3 covers 11 residues. The CDR3 DNA reads as TGTGCCAGCAGCAGATCGTACGAGCAGTACTTC. Amino acid sequence: CASSRSYEQYF.

The chain has TRBV27 and TRBJ2-7, with a tentative D call TRBD2 (6 bases). V was pared by 0 bases and J by 3 bases, with 12 bases between. Germline-derived CDR1 and CDR2 are MNHEY and SMNVEV (reference sequence). The CDR3 has 15 residues. Here the CDR3 DNA reads TGTGCCAGCAGTTTATCACACCGCGGGGTCTACGAGCAGTACTTC. The encoded protein is CASSLSHRGVYEQYF.

The V call is TRBV28, the J call TRBJ2-7; TRBD1 is a possible D gene (5 bases). CDR1 and CDR2 from the germline V gene are MDHEN and SYDVKM. The CDR3 runs 12 residues. V lost 4 bases, J lost 3 bases, and 7 bases lay in between. CDR3 region: CASSSRGYEQYF. CDR3 bases: TGTGCCAGCAGTTCAAGGGGCTACGAGCAGTACTTC. The whole variable domain, remainder taken from reference TRBV28 and TRBJ2-7, is DVKVTQSSRYLVKRTGEKVFLECVQDMDHENMFWYRQDPGLGLRLIYFSYDVKMKEKGDIPEGYSVSREKKERFSLILESASTNQTSMYLCASSSRGYEQYFGPGTRLTVT.

This clone has only one observation. This chain connects TRBV7-9 to TRBJ1-4; TRBD1 is a possible D gene (5 bases). Germline V lookup: CDR1 SEHNR, CDR2 FQNEAQ (reference sequence). V lost 5 bases and J lost 0, with 13 bases in between. This CDR3 has 16 amino acids. This CDR3 reads CASSPAGGATNEKLFF. The CDR3 DNA sequence: TGTGCCAGCAGCCCCGCGGGGGGAGCAACTAATGAAAAACTGTTTTTT.

The chain recombines TRBV10-2 with TRBJ1-1; 8 bases agree with TRBD1. Trimming at V came to 7 bases and at J to 5 bases, leaving 6 bases not matched to a gene. The CDR3 spans 13 residues. The germline CDR1 and CDR2 sequences are WSHSY and SAAADI. The CDR3 sequence: CASNRQGRTEAFF. The DNA of the CDR3 is TGCGCCAGCAACAGACAGGGGAGAACTGAAGCTTTCTTT.

This chain links TRBV18 with TRBJ2-2; 8 bases are shared with TRBD1. Germline lookup yields CDR1 KGHSH and CDR2 LQKENI. CDR3 length equals 16 residues. Unmatched junction bases numbered 5, after V lost 2 bases and J lost 3 bases. In DNA form, the CDR3 reads TGTGCCAGCTCACCAAGGGCACAGGGGGACACCGGGGAGCTGTTTTTT. Its protein product is CASSPRAQGDTGELFF.

This rearrangement joins TRBV30 to TRBJ2-7; weak D call: TRBD2 (5 bases). This CDR3 spans 12 amino acids. With 2 bases removed from V and 6 bases from J, the gap between germline ends came to 11 bases. Germline lookup yields CDR1 GTSNPN and CDR2 SVGIG (reference sequence). The DNA for the CDR3 is TGTGCCTGGAGTCCACTTGGGAGCGAGCAGTACTTC. It is translated as CAWSPLGSEQYF.

V and J are TRBV7-6 and TRBJ1-3, with a tentative D call TRBD1 (6 bases). CDR1 and CDR2 (germline): SGHVS, FNYEAQ. This CDR3 is 15 amino acids long. The ends were cut back, 1 base at V and 4 bases at J, with 11 bases in the middle. CDR3 loop: CASSLEQGDGNTIYF. The CDR3 DNA is TGTGCCAGCAGCTTAGAACAGGGTGACGGAAACACCATATATTTT.

This chain uses TRBV28 with TRBJ2-6, with D hard to call. The CDR3 runs to 16 residues. Trimming cost V 5 bases and J 1 base, with 12 bases left between them. The germline V gene encodes CDR1 MDHEN and CDR2 SYDVKM. The CDR3 protein is CASSVASWSGANVLTF. The DNA for the CDR3 is TGTGCCAGCAGTGTCGCAAGCTGGTCTGGGGCCAACGTCCTGACTTTC.

The gene calls are TRBV27 and TRBJ1-1, with D unresolved. This CDR3 has 12 amino acids. Germline assignment: CDR1 MNHEY and CDR2 SMNVEV (reference sequence). Trimming removed 6 bases from V and 10 bases from J, with 15 bases in between. The chain's CDR3 is CASRVPEGVAFF. CDR3 in DNA: TGTGCCAGCAGGGTGCCGGAGGGCGTAGCTTTCTTT.